The clone carrying this T cell receptor (beta chain) was found a few times. Methods used by the authors: Cell counts per sample came from amplifying reference gene primers. Repertoires were generated with immunoSEQ multiplex PCR, while TCRdb's copy carries only in-frame clones and drops some. Clone size and V and J calls were adopted from that table, with D and trimming inferred from the DNA. This table holds around 260,000 clones, about nine tenths found once. These data originate in a study of blood T cell repertoires in COVID-19. The CDR3 has 13 amino acids. Looked up from germline, CDR1 is MNHEY and CDR2 is SVGAGI. V lost 7 bases to trimming and J lost 11 bases, with 18 bases between them.

The origin of this receptor is a woman aged 30 to 39 with active or convalescent COVID-19. The material sequenced was peripheral blood. The chain carries TRBV6-5 and TRBJ2-1; D not resolved. CDR3 loop: CASTPRLAAQQFF. The CDR3 nucleotides are TGTGCCAGCACGCCGCGGTTGGCGGCCCAGCAGTTCTTC.